This paragraph reports one T cell receptor beta chain. Its specificity is unknown. These data originate in a study of T cells in localized non-small cell lung cancer. Study conclusions and caveats: Because only a single region of the tumor was sequenced, heterogeneity remains possible.

Sequencing used immunoSEQ multiplex PCR; TCRdb keeps in-frame clones, though not all of them. Found here are 9,000 or so clones, 90% to 95% of them singletons; the top ten hold roughly 7%. The sample consisted of peripheral blood, taken before any cancer treatment. This TCR derives from a woman aged 40-75 years with stage I squamous cell lung carcinoma.

The CDR3 bases are TGTGCCACCAGCGGAACCCGGGGGGACCAAGAGACCCAGTACTTC. It codes for CATSGTRGDQETQYF. The chain joins TRBV15 to TRBJ2-5; 7 bases align to TRBD2. CDR3 length: 15 residues. With 5 bases clipped from V and 0 bases from J, the junction kept 6 bases outside the gene matches. From germline, CDR1 is LNHNV and CDR2 YYDKDF (reference sequence).